The 15 T cell receptor beta chains in this list originate from one sample, sequenced in a study of blood T cell repertoires in COVID-19. Assay: immunoSEQ multiplex PCR; the TCRdb copy retains only in-frame clones and omits some. The table lists roughly 56,000 clones, about 88% of them singletons. Sequenced sample: peripheral blood. Receptors were obtained from a woman in her fifties or sixties with COVID-19, enrolled during active disease.

V is TRBV9 and J is TRBJ2-1; the D is unclear. The ends were cut back, 0 bases at V and 7 bases at J, with 8 bases in the middle. CDR3 size: 13 residues. Germline V gives CDR1 SGDLS, CDR2 YYNGEE. CDR3 DNA sequence: TGTGCCAGCAGCGTAGTCGGAGAAAATGAGCAGTTCTTC. Translating it yields CASSVVGENEQFF.

V usage is TRBV4-1 and J usage is TRBJ1-6; 7 positions agree with TRBD1. The V and J ends lost 8 bases and 10 bases, in that order; junction bases with no gene match: 5. The CDR3 loop spans 12 amino acids. Germline V gene data show CDR1 as MGHRA and CDR2 as YSYEKL. In nucleotides, the CDR3 is TGCGCCAGCCGACAGGGAGGCTCACCCCTCCACTTT. Its translation is CASRQGGSPLHF.

The chain carries TRBV5-5 and TRBJ1-1; TRBD1 agrees at 12 bases. Germline lookup yields CDR1 SGHKS and CDR2 YYEKEE (reference sequence). Unmatched junction bases numbered 4, after V lost 4 bases and J lost 6 bases. The CDR3 runs 14 residues. In DNA, the CDR3 is TGTGCCAGCAGCCCACGGGACAGGGGGCCTGAAGCTTTCTTT. Translating it yields CASSPRDRGPEAFF.

The genes are TRBV6-4 and TRBJ2-1; no clear D. The CDR3 is 14 residues long. The germline V gene encodes CDR1 MRHNA and CDR2 SNTAGT. Between the trimmed V and J ends, which lost 4 bases and 4 bases, there was a span of 11 bases. CDR3 bases: TGTGCCAGCAGTGCAGATCCCTTTTACAATGAGCAGTTCTTC. This gives the protein CASSADPFYNEQFF.

This sequence joins TRBV7-2 and TRBJ2-5; 10 positions match TRBD2. Germline-derived CDR1 and CDR2 are SGHTA and FQGNSA. V gave up 1 base and J gave up 4 bases; unmatched junction bases: 9. CDR3 length: 17 amino acids. CDR3 coding DNA: TGTGCCAGCAGCTTAGGGCCTCTAGCGGGGGCCGTAGAGACCCAGTACTTC. The encoded protein is CASSLGPLAGAVETQYF.

This clone was seen only once. This chain connects TRBV6-5 to TRBJ2-1, with TRBD2 identical over 10 bases. The CDR3 has 15 residues. V gave up 0 bases and J gave up 8 bases; unmatched junction bases: 4. CDR1 and CDR2 (germline): MNHEY, SVGAGI. The CDR3 coding sequence is TGTGCCAGCAGTTACTCTAGCGGGAGGATGTATGAGCAGTTCTTC. Translated, it gives CASSYSSGRMYEQFF.

The CDR3 sequence: CASSLEGLDTQYF. In DNA form, the CDR3 reads TGTGCCAGCAGTCTTGAGGGATTGGATACGCAGTATTTT. The chain uses TRBV6-2 or TRBV6-3 and TRBJ2-3, with D possibly matching TRBD2 (5 bases). Germline V gives CDR1 MNHEY, CDR2 SVGEGT. The V and J ends lost 5 bases and 6 bases respectively, with 12 bases between them. This CDR3 is built from 13 residues.

The chain links TRBV5-1 to TRBJ2-7; the match to TRBD1 covers 8 bases. Trimming at V came to 9 bases and at J to 5 bases, leaving 13 bases not matched to a gene. The germline V gene has CDR1 SGHRS and CDR2 YFSETQ. This CDR3 has 14 residues. This CDR3 is CATRRGQGKDEQYF. CDR3 DNA: TGCGCCACCCGGAGAGGACAGGGAAAAGACGAGCAGTACTTC.

The rearrangement joins TRBV7-9 to TRBJ1-4, with unresolved D. The CDR3 runs 14 residues. V lost 0 bases and J 4 bases, leaving 6 bases between the germline ends. Germline CDR1 reads SEHNR; CDR2 reads FQNEAQ (reference sequence). The CDR3 nucleotides read TGTGCCAGCAGCTTAGCAGCGTTTAATGAAAAACTGTTTTTT. Its protein is CASSLAAFNEKLFF.

This chain connects TRBV2 to TRBJ2-7, with 9 bases identical to TRBD2. Unmatched junction bases numbered 4, after V lost 4 bases and J lost 0 bases. The germline gives CDR1 SNHLY, CDR2 FYNNEI. CDR3 length: 15 amino acids. The CDR3 spells CASSGERGASYEQYF. The CDR3 DNA reads TGTGCCAGCAGTGGGGAGCGGGGGGCCTCCTACGAGCAGTACTTC. The full variable domain, its missing parts supplied by reference TRBV2 and TRBJ2-7, is EPEVTQTPSHQVTQMGQEVILRCVPISNHLYFYWYRQILGQKVEFLVSFYNNEISEKSEIFDDQFSVERPDGSNFTLKIRSTKLEDSAMYFCASSGERGASYEQYFGPGTRLTVT.

The chain carries TRBV6-2 or TRBV6-3 and TRBJ2-2, with D uncertain. The CDR3 is made up of 13 amino acids. CDR1 MNHEY and CDR2 SVGEGT come from the germline V gene. The V end was cut by 0 bases, the J end by 6 bases, with 5 bases between. CDR3 sequence: CASSYSRPGELFF. The DNA for the CDR3 is TGTGCCAGCAGTTACTCGCGCCCCGGGGAGCTGTTTTTT.

The chain links TRBV7-2 to TRBJ1-3, with D possibly TRBD1 on 5 matching bases. Per the germline V gene, CDR1 is SGHTA and CDR2 is FQGNSA. The V gene lost 5 bases and the J gene lost 0 bases, with 14 bases spanning the gap. The CDR3 is 16 amino acids. CDR3 residues: CASSVSQGSSGNTIYF. The CDR3 DNA follows: TGTGCCAGCAGCGTCTCGCAGGGTTCCTCTGGAAACACCATATATTTT.

DNA of the CDR3: TGCGCCAGCAGCCAAGGTAGCGGGGGGGCGTGGGAGACCCAGTACTTC. Translating it yields CASSQGSGGAWETQYF. V gene TRBV4-1 combines with J gene TRBJ2-5; TRBD2 matches at 11 bases. The junction had 6 bases not matched to a gene; V was cut back by 1 base and J by 5 bases. Germline V gene sequence: CDR1 MGHRA, CDR2 YSYEKL. The CDR3 has 16 amino acids.

The chain couples TRBV19 to TRBJ1-6; no clear D gene. The germline gives CDR1 LNHDA, CDR2 SQIVND (reference sequence). The CDR3 spans 13 residues. Trimming took off 5 bases at V and 6 bases at J, with 8 bases between the two ends. In DNA form, the CDR3 reads TGTGCCAGTAGTTTCAGACTTAATTCACCCCTCCACTTT. Protein: CASSFRLNSPLHF.

CDR3 residues: CASRSTGGSYNEQFF. The CDR3 nucleotides are TGTGCCAGCAGGTCGACAGGGGGTTCCTACAATGAGCAGTTCTTC. This chain connects TRBV7-9 to TRBJ2-1, with TRBD1 matching 9 bases. Germline V gene sequence: CDR1 SEHNR, CDR2 FQNEAQ (reference sequence). The CDR3 runs to 15 residues. After removal of 6 bases from V and 1 base from J, the junction contained 4 bases not matched to a gene.